This T cell receptor (beta chain) is drawn from a study of naive and memory T cell subsets. About this clonotype: Its specificity is unknown.

The germline CDR1 and CDR2 sequences are SNHLY and FYNNEI. The CDR3 loop spans 11 amino acids. Trimming removed 9 bases at V and 6 bases at J, with 9 bases between. An equimolar mix of two oligonucleotides served as the beta constant-region primer for TRBC1 and TRBC2. The ligated cDNA underwent four PCR rounds using SP2 and nested alpha and beta constant-region primers. TCRdb redid the calling of the UMI-ligation and nested PCR reads with MiXCR, one entry per CDR3 protein. The sample includes 98,000 or so distinct CDR3 sequences, approximately 10% seen only once; the top ten take about 0.14%. Study conclusions and caveats: Especially in CD8 cells, naive repertoires contained a few larger clonotypes, possibly CD45RA-re-expressing memory cells.

The sample taken for sequencing was naive CD4+ T cells from blood. V gene TRBV2 combines with J gene TRBJ2-1; D tentatively reads TRBD1 or TRBD2 (5 bases each). The sequence came from a human donor in good health. The CDR3 coding sequence is TGTGCCAGTACCGGGGCCAATGAGCAGTTCTTC. It yields the protein CASTGANEQFF.